This T cell receptor (beta chain) is drawn from a study of spatial heterogeneity in lung cancer (dated by TCRdb to between 2019 and 2020). Study-wide context: Beta-chain transcripts were consistently detected in greater numbers than alpha-chain transcripts, which likely reflects a higher abundance of beta-chain transcripts. In the raw uncorrected reads, each unique combination of TCR and UMI appeared on average more than ten times. TCR transcript counts in tumor regions correlated strongly with a T cell transcriptional module score from matched bulk RNA-seq. In non-small cell lung cancer, the study quantitatively compared TCR alpha and beta repertoires across several tumor regions, matched nontumor lung, and blood. Both alpha and beta chains were TCR-sequenced in 210 or so tumor regions, fewer than 80 matched nontumor lung samples and some 56 PBMC samples obtained at surgery. The study linked features of the TCR repertoire to counts of nonsynonymous mutations, which were determined by whole-exome sequencing of tumor tissue.

This clonotype was seen a few times. Its binding antigen is unknown. No quality values exist for individual bases; no much larger clone is one base distant. Receptor amplification or capture employed 5' RACE. Reads for this sample came from a NextSeq 500. The TCR library protocol attached a unique molecular identifier to each TCR cDNA molecule to allow correction of PCR and sequencing errors. The original pipeline was this. Decombinator tools were used for TCR identification, UMI-based error correction and CDR3 extraction. Expanded TCRs were defined as those above a frequency of 2 per 1,000, corresponding to the top 1% of the tumor frequency distribution. Expanded tumor TCRs were classed as regional if statistically deemed absent (corrected P<0.05) from at least one tumor region, otherwise ubiquitous. Renyi diversity was calculated using the R vegan package after each repertoire was subsampled 100 times to 5,000 TCRs. CDR3 similarity networks were built from amino acid triplet string-kernel similarity, with CDR3s being connected when pairwise similarity was above 0.82. TCRdb handled the public reads itself, with Q25 trimming in fastp and clone calling in MiXCR, and kept productive beta chains. Rows matching on CDR3 protein sequence are summarized as one entry with the most common DNA and genes. It is TCRdb's table, rather than the study itself, that gives the V and J calls and clone size. Counted in this sample were 4,400 or so distinct CDR3 sequences; 8.4% of them appeared once. Of the sample, about 15% falls within the top ten clones.

Clipping removes 4 bases from V and 4 bases from J, with 9 as the unmatched junction base count. The CDR3 measures 15 amino acids from cysteine to phenylalanine. Of the read, only the CDR3 DNA is kept; its 45 bases are in frame from base 1. In the germline V gene, CDR1 corresponds to SGDLS and CDR2 to YYNGEE. The full study reports these points: The number of expanded intratumoral alpha and beta TCRs correlated with the tumor nonsynonymous mutation count. Counts of ubiquitous and regional expanded TCRs were found to correlate with counts of ubiquitous and regional nonsynonymous mutations, respectively. TCR-seq was estimated to cover only roughly 7% of tumor T cells for alpha chains and around 13% for beta chains. Additional single-cell paired TCR alpha and beta sequencing was considered necessary to confirm, at a functional level, the hypothesis that regional TCRs recognize regional mutations.

Interpreted using the paper, the time point label stands for: sample taken at primary tumor resection. The donors were 70 or so patients from the lung TRACERx cohort who had early-stage, untreated non-small cell lung cancer. TCR sequencing used whole RNA extracted from tumor and nontumor lung tissue, or from cryopreserved PBMC samples, without cell sorting. Patients were selected for TCR sequencing only if sufficient RNA was available from at least two tumor regions. Tumor and adjacent nontumor lung specimens were reviewed by a lung pathologist before selection. This receptor was identified in a female donor with early-stage non-small cell lung cancer. The sample in question was lung tumor tissue, obtained at surgery. This chain joins TRBV9 to TRBJ2-7, and 9 bases in between align with TRBD1. The CDR3 reads as follows: CASSSGTGNRYEQYF. The DNA reads TGTGCCAGCAGCTCAGGGACAGGGAACAGATACGAGCAGTACTTC.